This T cell receptor (beta chain) was identified during a study of blood T cell repertoires in COVID-19. V lost 8 bases and J lost 1, with 14 bases in between. This CDR3 has 15 amino acids. CDR1 is MNHNY, CDR2 SVGAGI, per germline (reference sequence). Original analysis: Amplifying reference gene primers gave estimates of nucleated cell counts. TCRdb keeps only in-frame clones here, not all; method: immunoSEQ multiplex PCR. V and J calls and clone size follow that table, whereas D and trimming were derived from the DNA. The table lists about 73,000 clones, 84% of them singletons. The TCR was taken from a human donor in a cohort sampled during active COVID-19. This sequence joins TRBV6-6 and TRBJ2-2, with a weak D call TRBD2 (6 bases). Sequenced input: peripheral blood. CDR3 region: CASYNRRENTGELFF. CDR3 nucleotides: TGTGCCAGCTACAACCGGAGGGAGAACACCGGGGAGCTGTTTTTT.